The 17 T cell receptor beta chains reported below all come from one sample, sequenced in a study of blood T cells in healthy people across ages. For the second PCR, which ran for about 6 to 11 cycles, a sample-barcoded 5' primer and a J-beta primer mix were used. One entry per CDR3 protein results from TCRdb running MiXCR on the 5' RACE reads. The table includes about 680,000 distinct CDR3 sequences, around half detected once. Sequencing was done on a sample of blood. These receptors came from an older woman in good health.

The chain employs TRBV27 and TRBJ2-3; D ambiguous. V was shortened by 1 base and J by 0 bases, with 11 bases between the two germline ends. Per the germline V gene, CDR1 is MNHEY and CDR2 is SMNVEV (reference sequence). This CDR3 contains 16 residues. The CDR3: CASSLWSGESTDTQYF. The CDR3 DNA is TGTGCCAGCAGTTTATGGTCCGGAGAAAGCACAGATACGCAGTATTTT.

The chain joins TRBV6-1 to TRBJ2-7; 8 bases map to TRBD1. The V gene's germline CDR1 is MNHNS and CDR2 SASEGT. The CDR3 covers 14 residues. J lost 3 bases, V lost 7 bases, and 8 bases had no gene match. CDR3 sequence: CASTAGDRRYEQYF. The CDR3 DNA sequence: TGTGCCAGCACAGCCGGGGACAGGCGCTACGAGCAGTACTTC.

The rearrangement joins TRBV7-9 to TRBJ2-1; tentatively, D is TRBD2 (6 bases). V lost 3 bases to trimming and J lost 5 bases, with 14 bases between them. This CDR3 has 15 amino acids. The V gene's germline CDR1 is SEHNR and CDR2 FQNEAQ (reference sequence). CDR3 nucleotide sequence: TGTGCCAGCAGCTTTAGAAGGGACTTTAACAATGAGCAGTTCTTC. This codes for CASSFRRDFNNEQFF.

This clonotype has a count of ten or more. This chain links TRBV5-6 with TRBJ1-2; D is perhaps TRBD1 (6 bases). This CDR3 spans 13 amino acids. Trimming cost V 3 bases and J 4 bases, with 10 bases left between them. Germline CDR1 reads SGHDT; CDR2 reads YYEEEE. As DNA, the CDR3 is TGTGCCAGCAGCTCCGGACAGACCTATGGCTACACCTTC. Protein product: CASSSGQTYGYTF.

This chain joins TRBV2 and TRBJ1-1, with a possible D match to TRBD1 (6 bases). CDR3 length equals 14 residues. V shed 6 bases and J shed 4 bases, with 15 bases lying between them. The germline gives CDR1 SNHLY, CDR2 FYNNEI. The CDR3 here is CASRKDSALTEAFF. The DNA of the CDR3 is TGTGCCAGCAGAAAGGACAGTGCCCTCACTGAAGCTTTCTTT.

The V call is TRBV6-2 or TRBV6-3, the J call TRBJ2-1, with 13 bases identical to TRBD2. V gave up 5 bases and J gave up 4 bases; unmatched junction bases: 5. CDR1 and CDR2 (germline): MNHEY, SVGEGT. The CDR3 runs 16 residues. Here the CDR3 reads CASSRLAGGIYNEQFF. CDR3 nucleotides: TGTGCCAGCAGTAGACTAGCGGGAGGCATATACAATGAGCAGTTCTTC.

Remarks on this clonotype: A much larger clone differs by one base, so this may be a read error. The chain has TRBV5-1 and TRBJ1-1; D is unclear. This CDR3 has 14 residues. Per the germline V gene, CDR1 is SGHRS and CDR2 is YFSETQ. DNA of the CDR3: TGCGCCAGCAGCTTGGTTTTCCTGAACACTGAAGTTTTCTTT. This gives the protein CASSLVFLNTEVFF.

V gene TRBV7-9 combines with J gene TRBJ1-2; no clear D gene. Germline CDR1 is SEHNR and CDR2 is FQNEAQ (reference sequence). The CDR3 totals 13 residues. The V gene lost 1 base and the J gene lost 4 bases, with 7 bases spanning the gap. In DNA, the CDR3 is TGTGCCAGCAGCTTAGGACCCTCCTATGGCTACACCTTC. This translates into CASSLGPSYGYTF.

This sequence joins TRBV20-1 and TRBJ2-1; D is ambiguous. V was pared by 5 bases and J by 6 bases, with 20 bases between. The germline V gene has CDR1 DFQATT and CDR2 SNEGSKA (reference sequence). The CDR3 sequence is 15 residues long. The CDR3 sequence: CSAPPPFDNGNEQFF. CDR3 sequence (DNA): TGCAGTGCTCCCCCTCCCTTTGACAATGGCAATGAGCAGTTCTTC.

This clonotype appeared a few times. The V and J genes are TRBV7-8 and TRBJ2-5; D remains ambiguous. CDR1 SGHVS and CDR2 FQNEAQ come from the germline V gene. Trimming removed 5 bases at V and 5 bases at J, with 9 bases between. The CDR3 extends over 12 amino acids. The chain's CDR3 is CASSQSGETQYF. The CDR3 DNA is TGTGCCAGCAGCCAGAGTGGGGAGACCCAGTACTTC.

This clonotype has more than one count but fewer than ten. The chain has TRBV6-1 and TRBJ2-4; D is unresolved. CDR1 MNHNS and CDR2 SASEGT come from the germline V gene. The CDR3 extends over 14 amino acids. V shed 7 bases and J shed 0 bases, with 10 bases lying between them. The chain's CDR3 is CASTPSGAKNIQYF. The CDR3 DNA is TGTGCCAGCACCCCCTCTGGAGCCAAAAACATTCAGTACTTC.

The chain uses TRBV5-6 and TRBJ2-7, with 7 bases identical to TRBD2. The CDR3 is 15 residues long. CDR1 and CDR2 from the germline V gene are SGHDT and YYEEEE. With 5 bases clipped from V and 7 bases from J, the junction kept 15 bases outside the gene matches. CDR3 DNA: TGTGCCAGCAGACCCGGATTAGCGGGCACCAATGAGCAGTACTTC. Amino acids: CASRPGLAGTNEQYF. Variable domain in full (rest from reference TRBV5-6 and TRBJ2-7): DAGVTQSPTHLIKTRGQQVTLRCSPKSGHDTVSWYQQALGQGPQFIFQYYEEEERQRGNFPDRFSGHQFPNYSSELNVNALLLGDSALYLCASRPGLAGTNEQYFGPGTRLTVT.

This sequence joins TRBV7-2 and TRBJ2-5; no reliable D call. The CDR3 is 16 amino acids. Trimming shortened V by 5 bases and J by 11 bases, and 27 bases separated the two germline ends. The germline V gene has CDR1 SGHTA and CDR2 FQGNSA. In DNA, the CDR3 is TGTGCCAGCAGCCAGAGATCCGCTCCTGACCTTAATGAGCAGTACTTC. It is translated as CASSQRSAPDLNEQYF.

The gene calls are TRBV18 and TRBJ2-3; TRBD2 matches 7 bases. The CDR3 sequence is 14 residues long. Per the germline V gene, CDR1 is KGHSH and CDR2 is LQKENI. The J segment lost 2 bases and the V segment lost 3 bases, leaving 2 bases of the junction unmatched. DNA for the CDR3: TGTGCCAGCTCACCGCTAGCGGCCACAGATACGCAGTATTTT. Its translation is CASSPLAATDTQYF.

This chain joins TRBV4-3 and TRBJ2-1, with D maybe TRBD2 (5 bases). The V gene lost 0 bases and the J gene lost 8 bases, with 17 bases spanning the gap. Germline V lookup: CDR1 LGHNA, CDR2 YSLEER. There are 16 residues in the CDR3. The CDR3 DNA reads as TGCGCCAGCAGCCAAGACAGGAGGCGACGACCGGATGAGCAGTTCTTC. Protein: CASSQDRRRRPDEQFF.

This chain joins TRBV20-1 and TRBJ1-1, with 7 bases matching TRBD1. The germline gives CDR1 DFQATT, CDR2 SNEGSKA (reference sequence). This CDR3 region has 16 residues. J was trimmed by 6 bases and V by 6 bases; bases with no gene match: 19. CDR3 protein: CSAPQGGRGFGAEAFF. DNA for the CDR3: TGCAGTGCGCCTCAGGGGGGCAGGGGGTTCGGGGCTGAAGCTTTCTTT.

This sequence joins TRBV9 and TRBJ1-1; the D is unclear. V lost 0 bases, J lost 3 bases, and 9 bases lay in between. CDR1 and CDR2 (germline): SGDLS, YYNGEE. The CDR3 has 14 amino acids. The CDR3 bases are TGTGCCAGCAGCGTAGTTAGCGGCTACACTGAAGCTTTCTTT. Translating it yields CASSVVSGYTEAFF.